This entry describes one T cell receptor (beta chain). The data are from a study of control samples from healthy donors and cancer patients. CDR3 length equals 16 residues. CDR1 and CDR2 from the germline V gene are LNHDA and SQIVND (reference sequence). The V gene lost 6 bases and the J gene lost 5 bases, with 17 bases spanning the gap. Method: immunoSEQ multiplex PCR; TCRdb's copy keeps in-frame clones and lacks some. The top ten clones hold 1.5% to 2% of a sample with roughly 30,000 clones, approximately 87% of them seen once. The sequenced material came from PBMCs. The chain employs TRBV19 and TRBJ1-6; D is possibly TRBD1 (5 bases). The source of this sequence is a woman aged 40-49 years with lung cancer. CDR3 nucleotides: TGTGCCAGTAGCAACGGGAGGGGCGCAGATAATTCACCCCTCCACTTT. Translating it yields CASSNGRGADNSPLHF. The whole variable domain, remainder taken from reference TRBV19 and TRBJ1-6, is DGGITQSPKYLFRKEGQNVTLSCEQNLNHDAMYWYRQDPGQGLRLIYYSQIVNDFQKGDIAEGYSVSREKKESFPLTVTSAQKNPTAFYLCASSNGRGADNSPLHFGNGTRLTVT.